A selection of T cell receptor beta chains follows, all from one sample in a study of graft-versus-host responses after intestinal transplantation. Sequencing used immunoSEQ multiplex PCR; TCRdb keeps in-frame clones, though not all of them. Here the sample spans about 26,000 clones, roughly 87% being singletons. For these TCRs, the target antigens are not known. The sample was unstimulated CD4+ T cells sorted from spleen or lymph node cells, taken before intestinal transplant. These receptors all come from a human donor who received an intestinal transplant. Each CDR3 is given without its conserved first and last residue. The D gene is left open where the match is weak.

ATRREGSRHEQY	TRBD2	12	TRBV15	TRBJ2-7
ASGLTGLRGYT	-	11	TRBV10-2	TRBJ1-2
ASSRGLAGVANTGELF	TRBD2	16	TRBV5-1	TRBJ2-2
ASSLSYPLTQY	-	11	TRBV11-3	TRBJ2-3
ASSFGGNTEAF	-	11	TRBV11-3	TRBJ1-1
ASSPRVTGAWAEAF	-	14	TRBV18	TRBJ1-1
ASSPDRAYTDTQY	TRBD1	13	TRBV7-2	TRBJ2-3
ASSDRAGADTEAF	-	13	TRBV6-1	TRBJ1-1
ASRLAGANTEAF	-	12	TRBV6-1	TRBJ1-1
ATGGYYGYT	TRBD1	9	TRBV19	TRBJ1-2
ASSIAGALGETQY	-	13	TRBV19	TRBJ2-5
ASHPGVAGGYEQY	-	13	TRBV6-5	-
ASSVDVGRETQY	-	12	TRBV9	TRBJ2-5
ASSEGSPLH	-	9	TRBV6-5	TRBJ1-6
ASSSSGTGKRYT	TRBD1	12	TRBV7-6	TRBJ1-2
ASSSGGRESHNEQF	TRBD2	14	TRBV28	TRBJ2-1
ATSITGNTEAF	-	11	TRBV15	TRBJ1-1
ASSLGLTGRANTEAF	TRBD1	15	TRBV5-1	TRBJ1-1
ASRGVSNQPQH	-	11	TRBV28	TRBJ1-5
ASSSDWGGDSPLH	-	13	TRBV11-1	TRBJ1-6
ASSEFGGGNNSPLH	TRBD1	14	TRBV25-1	TRBJ1-6
ATSRGDRGAYEQY	TRBD1	13	TRBV15	TRBJ2-7
ASSYSFGGLSYEQY	-	14	TRBV6-5	TRBJ2-7
ASGVGQGLRGYEQY	TRBD1	14	TRBV12-5	TRBJ2-7
ASSQDRISGSSYNEQF	TRBD2	16	TRBV14	TRBJ2-1
ASKEGRTDTQY	-	11	TRBV5-1	TRBJ2-3
ASSLSSVVRVETQY	-	14	TRBV27	TRBJ2-5
ASSIREGNTEAF	-	12	TRBV19	TRBJ1-1
ASSLRLAGYTDTQY	TRBD2	14	TRBV7-2	TRBJ2-3
ASSLAGGQETQY	-	12	TRBV7-9	TRBJ2-5
ASSSDRDTEAF	TRBD1	11	TRBV2	TRBJ1-1
ASSRGTGVRNIQY	TRBD1	13	TRBV14	TRBJ2-4
ASSVGPGGIQETQY	-	14	TRBV9	TRBJ2-5
ASSSRRLEGWQETQY	-	15	TRBV13	TRBJ2-5
ASSPDGPRGGYT	-	12	TRBV6-1	TRBJ1-2
ASSLEGGGNIQY	-	12	TRBV25-1	TRBJ2-4
ASSSPGLLNEQF	-	12	TRBV6-6	TRBJ2-1
ASAQGVTNEKLF	-	12	TRBV28	TRBJ1-4
ASSVETYNEQF	-	11	TRBV9	TRBJ2-1
ASSPTTPTGLDTQY	-	14	TRBV18	TRBJ2-3
ASTPGSHWGTEAF	-	13	TRBV6-5	TRBJ1-1
ASSRAGSTDTQY	-	12	TRBV11-3	TRBJ2-3
ASRSSGSNEQF	TRBD2	11	TRBV10-2	TRBJ2-1
ASTPVGGHINQPQH	-	14	TRBV7-2	TRBJ1-5
ASSLAGLAGGSDTQY	TRBD2	15	TRBV7-9	TRBJ2-3
AISPGQTSYEQY	TRBD1	12	TRBV10-3	TRBJ2-7
ASSLSSGSFDNEQF	TRBD2	14	TRBV27	TRBJ2-1
ASKGTRAGELF	-	11	TRBV19	TRBJ2-2
ASRLSGQGLDTIY	TRBD1	13	TRBV28	TRBJ1-3
ASKWTGKEDSNQPQH	-	15	TRBV12-1	TRBJ1-5